The 30 T cell receptor beta chains reported below all come from one sample, sequenced in a study of blood T cells in healthy people across ages. Using a J-beta primer mix together with a sample-barcoded 5' primer, a second PCR was run for roughly 6 to 11 cycles. TCRdb recomputed calls from the 5' RACE reads with MiXCR, one row per CDR3 protein. The sample shows approximately 680,000 distinct CDR3 sequences, 32% of them seen only once. Sequenced material: blood. The receptors were sampled from a woman of 80 years or more in good health.

The genes are TRBV20-1 and TRBJ2-5, with D possibly being TRBD2 (6 bases). V dropped 5 bases and J dropped 5 bases, with 18 bases sitting between them. The CDR3 spans 14 residues. Germline V lookup: CDR1 DFQATT, CDR2 SNEGSKA (reference sequence). CDR3 sequence (DNA): TGCAGTGCTTGGGCCGCAGGGAGGAGGGAGACCCAGTACTTC. It translates to CSAWAAGRRETQYF.

The chain couples TRBV12-3 or TRBV12-4 to TRBJ2-5; unclear D gene. Trimming pared 5 bases from V and 3 bases from J, leaving 4 bases between. CDR3 size: 11 residues. As DNA, the CDR3 is TGTGCCAGCAGTACAGAAGAGACCCAGTACTTC. It is translated as CASSTEETQYF.

This clonotype was counted between two and nine times. The junction departs from the called germline gene at one end, perhaps through a read error. The V call is TRBV20-1, the J call TRBJ2-3, with TRBD2 matching 10 bases. CDR3 length equals 12 residues. Germline values: CDR1 DFQATT, CDR2 SNEGSKA (reference sequence). The CDR3 DNA reads as TGCGGTGCTAGCGGGGGTGCAGATACGCAGTATTTT. It translates to CGASGGADTQYF.

V gene TRBV6-2 or TRBV6-3 combines with J gene TRBJ1-2; no definite D call. The CDR3 extends over 13 amino acids. From germline, CDR1 is MNHEY and CDR2 SVGEGT. The V gene lost 5 bases and the J gene lost 8 bases, with 15 bases spanning the gap. DNA of the CDR3: TGTGCCAGCAGTACCGCCGGTTTAAGGGGCTACACCTTC. It encodes CASSTAGLRGYTF.

On this clonotype: A much larger clone differs from this one at a single base, so this may be a read error. The J gene is TRBJ1-4, the V gene TRBV10-3; 11 bases map to TRBD1. The CDR3 extends over 13 amino acids. From germline, CDR1 is ENHRY and CDR2 SYGVKD. The CDR3 DNA reads TGTGCCGCCTCCGGGACAGGGGGAGAAAAACGGTTTTTT. Amino acids: CAASGTGGEKRFF.

This clonotype has a count of ten or more. J is TRBJ2-7 and V is TRBV9; the match to TRBD1 covers 9 bases. The CDR3 has 14 residues. From germline, CDR1 is SGDLS and CDR2 YYNGEE. V shed 0 bases, J shed 6 bases, and the junction held 4 bases outside the gene matches. Written as DNA, the CDR3 is TGTGCCAGCAGCGTAGGGGACAGGGTTTCCGAGCAGTACTTC. Its translation: CASSVGDRVSEQYF.

In this sample, this clonotype turned up a few times. The chain has TRBV7-9 and TRBJ2-1; 15 nucleotides line up with TRBD2. The J call may not be correct, given that the DNA end is closer to TRBJ2-7. Germline CDR1 reads SEHNR; CDR2 reads FQNEAQ (reference sequence). This CDR3 region has 19 residues. CDR3 in amino acids: CASSLVGTSGGSSYNEQYF. The CDR3 coding sequence is TGTGCCAGCAGCTTAGTCGGGACTAGCGGGGGGAGCTCCTACAATGAGCAGTACTTC.

In this sample, this clonotype turned up many times. The chain employs TRBV5-1 and TRBJ2-7; D is unclear. The V end was cut by 4 bases, the J end by 4 bases, with 12 bases between. The CDR3 has 13 residues. Germline CDR1 reads SGHRS; CDR2 reads YFSETQ. The CDR3 DNA reads as TGCGCCAGCAGCATCGACGGGTTTTACGAGCAGTACTTC. It translates to CASSIDGFYEQYF.

Worth noting for this clonotype: A much more abundant neighbour one base away suggests this may be a read error. The chain carries TRBV20-1 and TRBJ2-4; D is ambiguous. The CDR3 has 13 residues. CDR1 is DFQATT and CDR2 is SNEGSKA in the germline V gene (reference sequence). Deletions cut 4 bases from V and 2 bases from J, with 9 bases between. CDR3 nucleotides: TGCAGTGCTAAGAGTGTATCCAAAAACATTCAGTACTTC. Its protein product is CSAKSVSKNIQYF.

This clonotype was detected many times. The chain joins TRBV7-9 to TRBJ2-7; 7 bases align to TRBD2. The CDR3 spans 15 residues. V dropped 5 bases and J dropped 2; count of bases not matched to a gene: 9. CDR1 is SEHNR, CDR2 FQNEAQ, per germline (reference sequence). As DNA, the CDR3 is TGTGCCAGCAGCCTCCGGGACGGGAGGACCTACGAGCAGTACTTC. Translation gives CASSLRDGRTYEQYF.

The chain recombines TRBV7-2 with TRBJ1-3; 9 nucleotides align to TRBD1. The germline CDR1 and CDR2 sequences are SGHTA and FQGNSA. This CDR3 spans 16 amino acids. Trimming took 3 bases from V and 3 from J; bases not matched to a gene: 6. CDR3 loop: CASSLLTGGRGNTIYF. The CDR3 DNA is TGTGCCAGCAGCTTGCTGACAGGGGGGCGTGGAAACACCATATATTTT.

This clonotype came up a few times. The chain carries TRBV7-3 and TRBJ2-2; 7 nucleotides line up with TRBD2. The CDR3 runs 14 residues. Germline trimming cut 3 bases from V and 7 bases from J; bases unmatched to any gene: 5. From germline, CDR1 is SGHTA and CDR2 FQGTGA. CDR3 region: CASSFGGSRGELFF. CDR3 DNA sequence: TGTGCCAGCAGCTTCGGCGGGAGCCGCGGGGAGCTGTTTTTT.

This clonotype was seen a few times. This rearrangement joins TRBV20-1 to TRBJ1-2, with D perhaps matching TRBD1 (5 bases). Germline CDR1 reads DFQATT; CDR2 reads SNEGSKA (reference sequence). This CDR3 is 12 amino acids long. Trimming cost V 3 bases and J 4 bases, with 9 bases left between them. The CDR3 region has the DNA TGCAGTGCTAGTATGGGGGGCTATGGCTACACCTTC. Protein product: CSASMGGYGYTF.

This clonotype has a count of ten or more. This chain joins TRBV20-1 and TRBJ2-5; possible D gene TRBD1, 5 bases. Germline V lookup: CDR1 DFQATT, CDR2 SNEGSKA (reference sequence). CDR3 length equals 11 residues. CDR3 residues: CTSDRTETQYF. For the CDR3, the DNA is TGCACCTCCGACAGAACGGAGACCCAGTACTTC.

This clonotype was counted many times. This chain links TRBV28 with TRBJ2-1; D is uncertain. Trimming took 5 bases from V and 2 from J, leaving 7 bases between them. The CDR3 length is 13 residues. Germline lookup yields CDR1 MDHEN and CDR2 SYDVKM. The DNA for the CDR3 is TGTGCCAGCAGTCCTGACACCTACAATGAGCAGTTCTTC. Protein: CASSPDTYNEQFF.

This clonotype has just a few counts. This chain links TRBV5-1 with TRBJ1-1; D possibly corresponds to TRBD1 (5 bases). The CDR3 has 16 amino acids. V shed 2 bases and J shed 4 bases, with 18 bases lying between them. Germline V gives CDR1 SGHRS, CDR2 YFSETQ. The CDR3 DNA reads as TGCGCCAGCAGCTTCGGTTTTAAGGGACTGAGCACTGAAGCTTTCTTT. Its protein product is CASSFGFKGLSTEAFF.

The chain combines TRBV30 with TRBJ1-2; the D is unclear. In germline, CDR1 is GTSNPN, CDR2 SVGIG (reference sequence). The germline V and J ends were trimmed by 2 bases and 4 bases, with 14 bases remaining between them. The CDR3 sequence is 14 residues long. CDR3 nucleotides: TGTGCCTGGAGTAAGGTTGGCAGTATCTATGGCTACACCTTC. This encodes CAWSKVGSIYGYTF.

CDR3 residues: CSASPGTSALYEQYF. For the CDR3, the DNA is TGCAGTGCTAGCCCTGGGACTAGCGCGTTATACGAGCAGTACTTC. The chain couples TRBV20-1 to TRBJ2-7; TRBD2 aligns across 10 bases. Trimming removed 3 bases from V and 4 bases from J; junction bases left unmatched: 9. Germline V gene lookup returns CDR1 DFQATT and CDR2 SNEGSKA (reference sequence). This CDR3 is built from 15 residues.

This clonotype was recorded at least ten times. Written as DNA, the CDR3 is TGTGCCAGCAGCTGGGGTGGGACGGCCAATTCACCCCTCCACTTT. Translating it yields CASSWGGTANSPLHF. The V and J genes are TRBV9 and TRBJ1-6; D perhaps matches TRBD1 (5 bases). Trimming shortened V by 4 bases and J by 7 bases, and 15 bases separated the two germline ends. This CDR3 spans 15 amino acids. Per germline, CDR1 SGDLS and CDR2 YYNGEE.

This clonotype was seen a single time. This chain links TRBV24-1 with TRBJ2-3, with TRBD1 matching over 9 bases. The CDR3 is made up of 17 amino acids. V gave up 2 bases and J gave up 5 bases; unmatched junction bases: 10. CDR1 is KGHDR and CDR2 is SFDVKD in the germline V gene. The CDR3 region is CATSDSNRGLSGDTQYF. CDR3 in DNA: TGTGCCACCAGTGATTCAAACAGGGGGCTTTCAGGAGATACGCAGTATTTT.

To note about this clonotype: A much bigger clone sits one base away, suggesting this may be a read error. The chain couples TRBV4-3 to TRBJ2-5, with a tentative D call TRBD1 (5 bases). This CDR3 contains 13 residues. V was shortened by 2 bases and J by 11 bases, with 15 bases between the two germline ends. CDR1 and CDR2 (germline): LGHNA, YSLEER. DNA for the CDR3: TGCGCCAGCAGCCAATACGCCCTGACAGAGCAGTACTTC. Translated: CASSQYALTEQYF.

This clonotype was recorded at least ten times. The J gene is TRBJ2-7, the V gene TRBV5-1, with D possibly being TRBD1 or TRBD2 (5 bases each). The CDR3 has 14 residues. Germline loops: CDR1 SGHRS, CDR2 YFSETQ. V was pared by 3 bases and J by 6 bases, with 16 bases between. The CDR3 DNA follows: TGCGCCAGCAGCTCACCCGGTGGGGGTGGCGAGCAGTACTTC. Protein: CASSSPGGGGEQYF. The full variable domain, completed using reference TRBV5-1 and TRBJ2-7, is KAGVTQTPRYLIKTRGQQVTLSCSPISGHRSVSWYQQTPGQGLQFLFEYFSETQRNKGNFPGRFSGRQFSNSRSEMNVSTLELGDSALYLCASSSPGGGGEQYFGPGTRLTVT.

Here the CDR3 reads CAISEGRNTEAFF. The CDR3 nucleotides read TGTGCCATCAGTGAAGGAAGGAACACTGAAGCTTTCTTT. V and J are TRBV10-3 and TRBJ1-1; D not resolved. The CDR3 consists of 13 residues. V was clipped by 3 bases and J by 1 base, with 6 bases between them. CDR1 is ENHRY, CDR2 SYGVKD, per germline.

The table lists this clonotype with many counts. The chain has TRBV7-9 and TRBJ2-1; TRBD2 matches 16 bases. Germline V CDR1 and CDR2: SEHNR, FQNEAQ (reference sequence). The ends lost 4 bases at V and 3 bases at J; junction bases unmatched: 3. The CDR3 is 17 residues long. CDR3 coding DNA: TGTGCCAGCAGCTCGGGACTAGCGGGGGGGATCTACAATGAGCAGTTCTTC. It codes for CASSSGLAGGIYNEQFF.

This chain uses TRBV6-2 or TRBV6-3 with TRBJ1-1, with 7 bases lining up with TRBD1. This CDR3 is built from 12 residues. Germline V CDR1 and CDR2: MNHEY, SVGEGT. Trimming at V came to 2 bases and at J to 6 bases, leaving 0 bases not matched to a gene. CDR3 residues: CASSYGTAEAFF. Written as DNA, the CDR3 is TGTGCCAGCAGTTACGGGACAGCTGAAGCTTTCTTT.

This clonotype has ten or more counts. The rearrangement links TRBV15 to TRBJ2-3; D is perhaps TRBD1 (5 bases). The ends were cut back, 0 bases at V and 3 bases at J, with 13 bases in the middle. The CDR3 length is 16 residues. CDR1 and CDR2 from the germline V gene are LNHNV and YYDKDF (reference sequence). CDR3 in amino acids: CATSRDPPRGTDTQYF. The CDR3 DNA follows: TGTGCCACCAGCAGAGATCCCCCAAGGGGTACAGATACGCAGTATTTT. Full variable domain (remainder filled in from reference TRBV15 and TRBJ2-3): DAMVIQNPRYQVTQFGKPVTLSCSQTLNHNVMYWYQQKSSQAPKLLFHYYDKDFNNEADTPDNFQSRRPNTSFCFLDIRSPGLGDTAMYLCATSRDPPRGTDTQYFGPGTRLTVL.

Many counts were recorded for this clonotype. The V gene is TRBV7-2, the J gene TRBJ2-7; the match to TRBD1 covers 8 bases. This CDR3 spans 14 amino acids. The trim removed 7 bases at V and 0 bases at J, leaving 5 bases unmatched. The germline gives CDR1 SGHTA, CDR2 FQGNSA. CDR3 bases: TGTGCCAGCACCCGGGACAGGAGCTCCTACGAGCAGTACTTC. Translating gives CASTRDRSSYEQYF.

In this sample, this clonotype turned up many times. The V and J genes are TRBV6-6 and TRBJ2-7; no definite D call. Per the germline V gene, CDR1 is MNHNY and CDR2 is SVGAGI (reference sequence). V shed 1 base and J shed 1 base, with 5 bases lying between them. The CDR3 sequence is 13 residues long. This chain's CDR3 is CASSYLGSYEQYF. The CDR3 coding sequence is TGTGCCAGCAGTTACTTGGGTTCCTACGAGCAGTACTTC.

CDR3 nucleotides: TGTGCCAGCAGTATTGGCTCATCCTACAATGAGCAGTTCTTC. Residues: CASSIGSSYNEQFF. This rearrangement joins TRBV12-3 or TRBV12-4 to TRBJ2-1; D is unclear. V was pared by 5 bases and J by 1 base, with 9 bases between. This CDR3 has 14 residues.

This clonotype is a singleton in its sample. The CDR3 sequence: CASSLNWDSRSEAFF. In DNA, the CDR3 is TGTGCCAGCAGCCTCAATTGGGACAGCCGGTCTGAAGCTTTCTTT. The V gene is TRBV12-3 or TRBV12-4, the J gene TRBJ1-1; 7 bases are a match to TRBD1. The trim removed 6 bases at V and 6 bases at J, leaving 13 bases unmatched. The CDR3 has 15 residues.